The rows below give T cell receptor beta chains drawn from one sample of a study of blood T cells in healthy people across ages. TCRdb re-called the 5' RACE reads through MiXCR, storing one row per CDR3 protein. This sample yields about 670,000 distinct CDR3 sequences, of which around 50% are seen a single time; 13% belongs to the top ten. The specimen sequenced was blood. These receptors originate from a woman of 80 years or more in good health. Both conserved end residues are part of each CDR3. The order of the fields is D gene, V gene, J gene, clone size, CDR3 DNA, CDR3 protein. D genes are given only for firm matches. Expanded clones are given a class, and other clones once, few, many or no size at all.

d_gene: TRBD1; v_gene: TRBV6-6; j_gene: TRBJ1-6; abundance: many; CDR3nt: TGTGCCAGGAAGACAGGGGTTTCACCCCTCCACTTT; CDR3aa: CARKTGVSPLHF
d_gene: -; v_gene: TRBV2; j_gene: TRBJ2-3; abundance: -; CDR3nt: TGTGCCACGGGACAGTTAGCGGCAGATACGCAGTATTTT; CDR3aa: CATGQLAADTQYF
d_gene: TRBD1; v_gene: TRBV20-1; j_gene: TRBJ2-4; abundance: -; CDR3nt: TGCAGTGCTGAGGGACAGGGGGCCGGTAACATTCAGTACTTC; CDR3aa: CSAEGQGAGNIQYF
d_gene: -; v_gene: TRBV7-9; j_gene: TRBJ1-1; abundance: few; CDR3nt: TGTGCCAGCAGCCGGAGGGAAATAAACACTGAAGCTTTCTTT; CDR3aa: CASSRREINTEAFF
d_gene: TRBD2; v_gene: TRBV4-2; j_gene: TRBJ2-4; abundance: once; CDR3nt: TGTGCCAGCACCCACCCAGCGGGAGGCATCAATGAGCAGTACTTC; CDR3aa: CASTHPAGGINEQYF
d_gene: -; v_gene: TRBV28; j_gene: TRBJ1-1; abundance: -; CDR3nt: TGTGCCAGCACCCTTCCGAGAGACACTGAAGCTTTCTTT; CDR3aa: CASTLPRDTEAFF
d_gene: -; v_gene: TRBV20-1; j_gene: TRBJ2-7; abundance: -; CDR3nt: TGCAGTGCTAGAGACATTAACCCTTACGAGCAGTACTTC; CDR3aa: CSARDINPYEQYF
d_gene: TRBD2; v_gene: TRBV20-1; j_gene: TRBJ2-3; abundance: few; CDR3nt: TGCAGTGCCAAGGTGCTCGGGACTAGCCGCACAGATACGCAGTATTTT; CDR3aa: CSAKVLGTSRTDTQYF
d_gene: -; v_gene: TRBV28; j_gene: TRBJ2-1; abundance: -; CDR3nt: TGTGCCAGCAGTTTTCAGGGATATGAGCAGTTCTTC; CDR3aa: CASSFQGYEQFF
d_gene: TRBD1; v_gene: TRBV10-3; j_gene: TRBJ2-7; abundance: -; CDR3nt: TGTGCCATCATCAGAGGAGACAGGGCCGTCTACAATGAGCAGTACTTC; CDR3aa: CAIIRGDRAVYNEQYF
d_gene: -; v_gene: TRBV30; j_gene: TRBJ1-5; abundance: -; CDR3nt: TGTGCCTGGGGTAAACAGGGAATTCAGCCCCAGCATTTT; CDR3aa: CAWGKQGIQPQHF
d_gene: TRBD2; v_gene: TRBV20-1; j_gene: TRBJ2-2; abundance: -; CDR3nt: TGCAGTGCTAGAGGCGGGAGCACCGGGGAGCTGTTTTTT; CDR3aa: CSARGGSTGELFF